This section outlines one TCR beta chain sequence together with its context. Its antigen is unknown. The germline gives CDR1 SGHTA, CDR2 FQGTGA. The junction had 5 bases not matched to a gene; V was cut back by 1 base and J by 6 bases. CDR3 length: 14 residues. This sample was taken from a study of beta chain features in type 1 diabetes. The authors sorted CD4+ naive, central memory, regulatory and stem cell-like memory cells via CD45RO/CCR7/CD25/CD127/CD95/CD27. As every portion of the isolated RNA was reverse transcribed, the sequencing read expressed TCRB transcripts. TCRdb's table, derived via immunoSEQ multiplex PCR, lists solely in-frame clones and lacks some. The data hold roughly 150,000 clones, with around 8.5% observed a single time. Study-level results: People with Type 1 diabetes carried modestly yet significantly shorter TCRB CDR3s in all four CD4+ subsets. In cDNA sequencing, cells with high TCR expression could be over-represented.

Sequencing input: central memory CD4+ T cells from blood. The chain uses TRBV7-3 and TRBJ2-7; TRBD2 matches at 8 bases. This sequence originates from a man aged 18 to 29 in good health. CDR3 DNA: TGTGCCAGCAGCTTAAGCGGGGGGTTCGGCGAGCAGTACTTC. It is translated as CASSLSGGFGEQYF.